These 23 T cell receptor beta chains were sequenced from one sample in a study of CD8 T cells in Susac syndrome. Reverse transcription used roughly 0.45 to 1 ug RNA and random hexamers. One entry per CDR3 protein results from TCRdb running MiXCR on the immunoSEQ multiplex PCR reads. This table has around 71,000 distinct CDR3 sequences, roughly 93% appearing once. The sequencing input was CD4+ T cells from PBMCs. The receptors come from a human donor with Susac syndrome.

This chain uses TRBV19 with TRBJ2-2; D gene uncertain. Trimming shortened V by 0 bases and J by 7 bases, and 6 bases separated the two germline ends. The CDR3 covers 13 residues. Germline values: CDR1 LNHDA, CDR2 SQIVND (reference sequence). In DNA, the CDR3 is TGTGCCAGTAGTATAGACGGTCGCGGGGAGCTGTTTTTT. This translates into CASSIDGRGELFF.

This CDR3 reads CASSPRREYEQYF. In DNA, the CDR3 is TGTGCCAGCAGCCCCCGCAGGGAGTACGAGCAGTACTTC. The J gene is TRBJ2-7, the V gene TRBV4-2; either TRBD1 or TRBD2 may fit D (5 bases each). V lost 4 bases, J lost 4 bases, and 11 bases lay in between. This CDR3 has 13 residues. Germline assignment: CDR1 LGHNA and CDR2 YNFKEQ.

This clonotype came up once. The chain recombines TRBV6-5 with TRBJ2-7; 7 nucleotides agree with TRBD1. V lost 6 bases, J lost 5 bases, and 10 bases stayed unmatched. The CDR3 totals 14 residues. Germline values: CDR1 MNHEY, CDR2 SVGAGI. For the CDR3, the DNA is TGTGCCAGCAGCAGACAGGGAAGAGTGGACGAGCAGTACTTC. It yields the protein CASSRQGRVDEQYF.

The chain uses TRBV28 and TRBJ1-2; tentatively, D is TRBD1 (6 bases). V lost 2 bases, J lost 7 bases, and 14 bases lay in between. CDR1 and CDR2 from the germline V gene are MDHEN and SYDVKM. The CDR3 has 14 residues. The CDR3 DNA follows: TGTGCCAGCAGTTTAATGGACAGAAGTGGTGGCTACACCTTC. Amino acid sequence: CASSLMDRSGGYTF.

For the CDR3, the DNA is TGTGCCAGCAGTGAAACCCTGGACAGGGCTAATGAAAAACTGTTTTTT. Translated, it gives CASSETLDRANEKLFF. This rearrangement joins TRBV6-1 to TRBJ1-4, with TRBD1 identical over 8 bases. V lost 2 bases and J lost 3; bases outside the gene matches: 5. This CDR3 has 16 residues. From germline, CDR1 is MNHNS and CDR2 SASEGT.

The chain employs TRBV19 and TRBJ2-5; D is perhaps TRBD1 or TRBD2 (5 bases each). Germline assignment: CDR1 LNHDA and CDR2 SQIVND (reference sequence). There are 13 residues in the CDR3. The V and J ends lost 6 bases and 3 bases respectively, with 11 bases between them. The DNA of the CDR3 is TGTGCCAGTAGGGGGACCACGGAAGAGACCCAGTACTTC. Amino acids: CASRGTTEETQYF. Looking up the rest from reference TRBV19 and TRBJ2-5 gives the full variable domain: DGGITQSPKYLFRKEGQNVTLSCEQNLNHDAMYWYRQDPGQGLRLIYYSQIVNDFQKGDIAEGYSVSREKKESFPLTVTSAQKNPTAFYLCASRGTTEETQYFGPGTRLLVL.

The chain employs TRBV30 and TRBJ2-7, with D perhaps TRBD1 (6 bases). Trimming took off 2 bases at V and 7 bases at J, with 27 bases between the two ends. The length of the CDR3 is 17 residues. In germline, CDR1 is GTSNPN, CDR2 SVGIG (reference sequence). CDR3 sequence: CAWSRITGSRGPGEQYF. The CDR3 DNA is TGTGCCTGGAGTAGAATAACAGGGTCTCGGGGACCTGGGGAGCAGTACTTC.

The chain employs TRBV7-2 and TRBJ2-2, with D possibly called TRBD1 or TRBD2 (5 bases each). The CDR3 is 16 amino acids. The germline gives CDR1 SGHTA, CDR2 FQGNSA. V dropped 5 bases and J dropped 1 base, with 14 bases sitting between them. In nucleotides, the CDR3 is TGTGCCAGCAGCGCCCCACTGGGACGGAACACCGGGGAGCTGTTTTTT. Amino acids: CASSAPLGRNTGELFF. Filled out from reference TRBV7-2 and TRBJ2-2, the complete variable domain reads GAGVSQSPSNKVTEKGKDVELRCDPISGHTALYWYRQSLGQGLEFLIYFQGNSAPDKSGLPSDRFSAERTGGSVSTLTIQRTQQEDSAVYLCASSAPLGRNTGELFFGEGSRLTVL.

The genes are TRBV20-1 and TRBJ1-5, with TRBD1 as a possible D gene (5 bases). The germline gives CDR1 DFQATT, CDR2 SNEGSKA (reference sequence). The CDR3 sequence is 19 residues long. V lost 4 bases and J lost 0, with 25 bases in between. Written as DNA, the CDR3 is TGCAGTGCTATTCCGGGGAAGGAGAGGGGAAGCTATAGCAATCAGCCCCAGCATTTT. Protein sequence: CSAIPGKERGSYSNQPQHF.

The genes are TRBV28 and TRBJ2-7; D uncertain. V lost 9 bases and J 5 bases, leaving 17 bases between the germline ends. The CDR3 is made up of 13 amino acids. From germline, CDR1 is MDHEN and CDR2 SYDVKM. CDR3 sequence reads: CASTSVGFNEQYF. For the CDR3, the DNA is TGTGCCAGTACCTCGGTAGGGTTCAACGAGCAGTACTTC.

V and J are TRBV9 and TRBJ2-1, with 14 nucleotides matching TRBD2. V lost 3 bases and J lost 9; bases outside the gene matches: 5. Germline V lookup: CDR1 SGDLS, CDR2 YYNGEE. This CDR3 comprises 15 residues. CDR3 protein: CASSGLAGGQGEQFF. The DNA of the CDR3 is TGTGCCAGCAGCGGACTAGCGGGGGGGCAGGGTGAGCAGTTCTTC.

This chain connects TRBV28 to TRBJ2-7, with TRBD1 identical over 9 bases. The CDR3 sequence is 15 residues long. The ends lost 5 bases at V and 4 bases at J; junction bases unmatched: 9. Germline loops: CDR1 MDHEN, CDR2 SYDVKM. As DNA, the CDR3 is TGTGCCAGCAGTCCCCGGGACAGGGCTCTGTACGAGCAGTACTTC. Amino acid sequence: CASSPRDRALYEQYF.

This clonotype appeared once. V gene TRBV28 combines with J gene TRBJ2-4; TRBD2 is a possible D gene (5 bases). The ends were cut back, 0 bases at V and 0 bases at J, with 12 bases in the middle. Germline assignment: CDR1 MDHEN and CDR2 SYDVKM. This CDR3 region has 17 residues. CDR3 protein: CASSLWASGLAKNIQYF. CDR3 sequence (DNA): TGTGCCAGCAGTTTATGGGCGAGCGGACTAGCCAAAAACATTCAGTACTTC.

This clonotype was detected only once. CDR3 region: CASTLLPSGEAGEQFF. As DNA, the CDR3 is TGTGCCAGCACCTTACTTCCCAGCGGGGAGGCGGGTGAGCAGTTCTTC. The chain combines TRBV6-6 with TRBJ2-1, with 7 bases aligning to TRBD2. Germline values: CDR1 MNHNY, CDR2 SVGAGI (reference sequence). The length of the CDR3 is 16 residues. The V gene end was trimmed by 7 bases and the J gene end by 9 bases; junction bases not matched to a gene: 18.

The rearrangement joins TRBV5-1 to TRBJ1-1, with D unclear. CDR3 length equals 14 residues. Germline V gene sequence: CDR1 SGHRS, CDR2 YFSETQ. Trimming removed 4 bases at V and 0 bases at J, with 10 bases between. CDR3 amino acids: CASSGRSMNTEAFF. The CDR3 DNA reads as TGCGCCAGCAGCGGGCGATCGATGAACACTGAAGCTTTCTTT.

This clonotype was counted between two and nine times. The rearrangement uses TRBV20-1 and TRBJ2-2; D uncertain. Germline V gives CDR1 DFQATT, CDR2 SNEGSKA (reference sequence). The CDR3 runs 12 residues. V was shortened by 1 base and J by 1 base, with 1 base between the two germline ends. DNA for the CDR3: TGCAGTGCTAGAGGGAACACCGGGGAGCTGTTTTTT. Encoded protein: CSARGNTGELFF.

This rearrangement joins TRBV7-2 to TRBJ1-4, with D uncertain. Trimming left V 6 bases short and J 7 bases short, with 9 bases between. This CDR3 has 12 amino acids. Germline CDR1 SGHTA, CDR2 FQGNSA. CDR3 protein: CASSQGPEKLFF. CDR3 sequence (DNA): TGTGCCAGCAGTCAAGGGCCTGAAAAACTGTTTTTT.

The chain combines TRBV5-1 with TRBJ2-1, with 10 bases identical to TRBD1. CDR1 SGHRS and CDR2 YFSETQ come from the germline V gene. This CDR3 has 16 residues. Trimming removed 4 bases from V and 6 bases from J; junction bases left unmatched: 10. CDR3 loop: CASSPGTGQGLNEQFF. The CDR3 DNA follows: TGCGCCAGCAGCCCCGGGACGGGACAGGGGCTCAATGAGCAGTTCTTC.

This chain links TRBV6-1 with TRBJ2-7, with TRBD1 identical over 10 bases. Germline CDR1 is MNHNS and CDR2 is SASEGT. The CDR3 is made up of 13 amino acids. V gave up 2 bases and J gave up 11 bases; unmatched junction bases: 6. CDR3 coding DNA: TGTGCCAGCAGTGAATTGGGGACAGGGGTTGAGTACTTC. It encodes CASSELGTGVEYF.

The chain combines TRBV25-1 with TRBJ2-3; D is unresolved. V gave up 10 bases and J gave up 1 base, with 12 bases separating them. CDR3 length: 13 residues. CDR1 is MGHDK and CDR2 is SYGVNS in the germline V gene. This CDR3 reads CATLSQGTDTQYF. The CDR3 nucleotides read TGTGCCACCCTATCTCAGGGCACAGATACGCAGTATTTT.

This chain links TRBV25-1 with TRBJ2-3, with 7 bases aligning to TRBD1. CDR3 length equals 14 residues. Trimming took 4 bases from V and 3 from J; bases not matched to a gene: 4. The germline CDR1 and CDR2 sequences are MGHDK and SYGVNS. CDR3 residues: CASSGYRGTDTQYF. CDR3 nucleotide sequence: TGTGCCAGCAGTGGGTACAGGGGTACAGATACGCAGTATTTT.

V is TRBV5-4 and J is TRBJ2-2; D remains unclear. Germline CDR1 is SGHNT and CDR2 is YYREEE (reference sequence). The CDR3 extends over 17 amino acids. The germline V and J ends were trimmed by 0 bases and 2 bases, with 14 bases remaining between them. CDR3 in DNA: TGTGCCAGCAGCTTGGACCTAATTAGTATCAACACCGGGGAGCTGTTTTTT. Translated: CASSLDLISINTGELFF.

The chain uses TRBV7-3 and TRBJ2-1; D is unclear. The germline CDR1 and CDR2 sequences are SGHTA and FQGTGA. With 2 bases removed from V and 9 bases from J, the gap between germline ends came to 14 bases. This CDR3 contains 14 residues. The CDR3: CASSLSDWSIEQFF. The CDR3 region has the DNA TGTGCCAGCAGCTTATCTGACTGGTCTATTGAGCAGTTCTTC.